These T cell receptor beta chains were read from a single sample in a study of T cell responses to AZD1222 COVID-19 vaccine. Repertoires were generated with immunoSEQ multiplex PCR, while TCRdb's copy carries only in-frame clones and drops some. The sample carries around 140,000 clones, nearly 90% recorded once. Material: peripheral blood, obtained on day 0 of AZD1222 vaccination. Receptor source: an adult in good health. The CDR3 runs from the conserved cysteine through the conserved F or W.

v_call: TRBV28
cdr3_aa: CASSLTGTYEQYF

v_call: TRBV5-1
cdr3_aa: CASSLGPGGNTEAFF

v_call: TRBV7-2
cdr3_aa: CASSDPGGRHSGNTIYF

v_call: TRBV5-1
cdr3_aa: CASSFKGSTEAFF

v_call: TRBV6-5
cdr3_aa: CASSLGAGEKLFF

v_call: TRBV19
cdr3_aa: CASSMAPGGYTEAFF

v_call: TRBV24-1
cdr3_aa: CATGSGVPPYEQYF

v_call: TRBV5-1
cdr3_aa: CASSLSGTGEGYTF

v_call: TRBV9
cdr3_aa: CASSSHGGTGGNYGYTF

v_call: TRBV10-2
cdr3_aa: CASSDSATLNTEAFF

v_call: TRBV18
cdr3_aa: CASSLGNEQFF

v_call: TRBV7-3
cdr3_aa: CASSWAGGRGYEQYF

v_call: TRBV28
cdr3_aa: CASSLDAYNEQFF

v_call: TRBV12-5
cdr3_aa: CASGLTGLPSGNTIYF

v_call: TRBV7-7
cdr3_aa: CASSLGRSYNEQFF

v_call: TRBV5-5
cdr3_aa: CASSSSRDLSGETQYF

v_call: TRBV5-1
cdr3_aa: CASGTAGATHEQYF

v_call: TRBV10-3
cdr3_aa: CAISETWTQETQYF

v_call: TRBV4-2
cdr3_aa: CASSQGRGVGYTF

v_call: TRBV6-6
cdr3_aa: CASRPGTGVVTDTQYF

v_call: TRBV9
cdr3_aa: CASSVSRDTQYF

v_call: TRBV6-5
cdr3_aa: CASRRQGVTGELFF

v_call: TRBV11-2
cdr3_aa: CASSPISGLIFTDTQYF

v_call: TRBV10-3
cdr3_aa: CAISSDSNQPQHF

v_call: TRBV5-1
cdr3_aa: CASSNSGRGSTDTQYF

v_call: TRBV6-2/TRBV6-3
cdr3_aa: CASSDPGARTEAFF

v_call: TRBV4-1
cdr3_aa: CASSQEGSGRYNEQFF

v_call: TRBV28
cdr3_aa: CASSFLQIGEQYF

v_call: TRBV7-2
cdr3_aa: CASSLGWLAATDTQYF

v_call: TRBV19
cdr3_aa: CASSLNKGRYTGELFF

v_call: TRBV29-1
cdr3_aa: CSVLLAGVSTDTQYF

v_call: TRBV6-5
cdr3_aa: CASSLPGDTEAFF

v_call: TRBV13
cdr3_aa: CASSLGGGRGETQYF